This TCR beta chain is drawn from a study of T cell changes during pregnancy in multiple sclerosis. Germline loops: CDR1 SGHRS, CDR2 YFSETQ. Trimming took 4 bases from V and 2 from J; bases not matched to a gene: 8. The CDR3 length is 15 residues. Assay: immunoSEQ multiplex PCR; the TCRdb copy retains only in-frame clones and omits some. The sample contains 75,000 to 95,000 clones, roughly 90% of which appear only once. The material sequenced was peripheral blood, taken before pregnancy. The chain recombines TRBV5-1 with TRBJ1-2; TRBD1 matches at 7 bases. The sequence was collected from a female donor with multiple sclerosis, enrolled in a pregnancy study. This chain's CDR3 is CASSTSGQSNYGYTF. Written as DNA, the CDR3 is TGCGCCAGCAGCACGTCGGGACAGAGCAACTATGGCTACACCTTC.